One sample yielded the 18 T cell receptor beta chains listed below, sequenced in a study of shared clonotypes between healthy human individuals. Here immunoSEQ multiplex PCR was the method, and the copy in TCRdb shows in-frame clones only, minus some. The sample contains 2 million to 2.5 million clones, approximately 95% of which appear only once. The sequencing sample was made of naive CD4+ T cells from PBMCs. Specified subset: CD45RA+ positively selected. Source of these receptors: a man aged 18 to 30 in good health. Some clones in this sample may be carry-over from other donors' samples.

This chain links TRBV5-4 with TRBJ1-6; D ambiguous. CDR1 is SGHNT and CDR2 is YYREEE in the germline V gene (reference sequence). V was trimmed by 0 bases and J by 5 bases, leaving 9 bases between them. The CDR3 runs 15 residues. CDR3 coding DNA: TGTGCCAGCAGCTTGGCTACCGGGAATAATTCACCCCTCCACTTT. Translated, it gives CASSLATGNNSPLHF.

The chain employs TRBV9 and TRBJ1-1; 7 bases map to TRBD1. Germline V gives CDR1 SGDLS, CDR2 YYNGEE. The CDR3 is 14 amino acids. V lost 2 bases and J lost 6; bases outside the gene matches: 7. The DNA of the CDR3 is TGTGCCAGCAGCGTGACAGGGCGGGGCGCTGAAGCTTTCTTT. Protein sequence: CASSVTGRGAEAFF.

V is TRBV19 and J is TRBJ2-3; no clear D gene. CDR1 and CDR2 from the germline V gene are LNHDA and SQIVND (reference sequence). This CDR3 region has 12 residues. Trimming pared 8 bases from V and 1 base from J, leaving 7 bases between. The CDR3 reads CASHTGTDTQYF. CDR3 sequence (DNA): TGTGCCAGTCACACGGGCACAGATACGCAGTATTTT.

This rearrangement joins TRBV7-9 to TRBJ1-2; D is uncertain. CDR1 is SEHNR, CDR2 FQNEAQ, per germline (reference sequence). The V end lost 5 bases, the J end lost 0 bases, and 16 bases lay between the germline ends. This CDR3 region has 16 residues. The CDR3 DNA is TGTGCCAGCAGCCCCCGTCGGGCCGTAGCTAACTATGGCTACACCTTC. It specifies CASSPRRAVANYGYTF.

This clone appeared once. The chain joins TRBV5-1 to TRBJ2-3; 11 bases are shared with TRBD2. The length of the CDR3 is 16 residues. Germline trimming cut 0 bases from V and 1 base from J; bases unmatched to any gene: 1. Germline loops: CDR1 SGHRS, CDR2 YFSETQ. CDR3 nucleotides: TGCGCCAGCAGCTTGGAGGGACTAGCGGGCACAGATACGCAGTATTTT. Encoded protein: CASSLEGLAGTDTQYF.

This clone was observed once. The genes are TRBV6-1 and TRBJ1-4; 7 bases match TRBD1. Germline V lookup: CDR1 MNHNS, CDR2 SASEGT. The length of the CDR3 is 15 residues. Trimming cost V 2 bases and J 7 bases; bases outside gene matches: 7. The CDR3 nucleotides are TGTGCCAGCAGTGAAAGGGGGCCGGAGGGTGAAAAACTGTTTTTT. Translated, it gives CASSERGPEGEKLFF.

The CDR3 protein is CASHPGIPANYGYTF. In DNA, the CDR3 is TGTGCCAGCCACCCAGGGATCCCAGCTAACTATGGCTACACCTTC. The V and J genes are TRBV6-6 and TRBJ1-2; D may be TRBD1 (5 bases). This CDR3 region has 15 residues. Trimming took 8 bases from V and 0 from J, leaving 16 bases between them. Germline V CDR1 and CDR2: MNHNY, SVGAGI (reference sequence).

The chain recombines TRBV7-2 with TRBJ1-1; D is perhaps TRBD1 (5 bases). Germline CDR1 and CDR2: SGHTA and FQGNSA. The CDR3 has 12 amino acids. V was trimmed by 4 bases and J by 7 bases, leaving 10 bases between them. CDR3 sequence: CASSSGSIEAFF. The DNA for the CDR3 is TGTGCCAGCAGCTCAGGGAGTATTGAAGCTTTCTTT.

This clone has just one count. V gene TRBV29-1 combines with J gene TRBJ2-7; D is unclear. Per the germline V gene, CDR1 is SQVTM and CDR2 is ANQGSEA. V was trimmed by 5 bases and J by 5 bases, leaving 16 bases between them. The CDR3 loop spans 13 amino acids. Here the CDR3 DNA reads TGCAGCGTTTGGGCAGGTCCCCAGGACGAGCAGTACTTC. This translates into CSVWAGPQDEQYF.

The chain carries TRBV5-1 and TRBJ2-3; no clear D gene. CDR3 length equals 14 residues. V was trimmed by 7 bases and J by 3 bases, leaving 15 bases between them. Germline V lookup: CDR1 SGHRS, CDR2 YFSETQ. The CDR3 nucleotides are TGCGCCAGCGGCCCAGGTATGGTGACAGATACGCAGTATTTT. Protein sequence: CASGPGMVTDTQYF.

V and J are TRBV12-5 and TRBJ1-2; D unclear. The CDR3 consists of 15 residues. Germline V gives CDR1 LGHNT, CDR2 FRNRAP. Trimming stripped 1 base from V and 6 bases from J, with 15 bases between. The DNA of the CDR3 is TGTGCTAGTGGTTTGGGGACCGGGAGAGAGGATGGCTACACCTTC. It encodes CASGLGTGREDGYTF.

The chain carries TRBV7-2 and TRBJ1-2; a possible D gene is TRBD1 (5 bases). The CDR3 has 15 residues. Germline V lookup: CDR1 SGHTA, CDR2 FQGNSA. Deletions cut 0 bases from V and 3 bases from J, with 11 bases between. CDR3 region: CASSLASGNHYGYTF. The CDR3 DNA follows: TGTGCCAGCAGCTTAGCGTCAGGGAACCACTATGGCTACACCTTC. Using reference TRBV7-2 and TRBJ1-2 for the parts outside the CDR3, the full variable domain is GAGVSQSPSNKVTEKGKDVELRCDPISGHTALYWYRQSLGQGLEFLIYFQGNSAPDKSGLPSDRFSAERTGGSVSTLTIQRTQQEDSAVYLCASSLASGNHYGYTFGSGTRLTVV.

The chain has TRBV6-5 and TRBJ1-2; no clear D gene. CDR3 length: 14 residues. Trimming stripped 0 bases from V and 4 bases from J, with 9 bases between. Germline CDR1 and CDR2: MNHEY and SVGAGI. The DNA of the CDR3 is TGTGCCAGCAGTTACTCGCCTGAGAGCTATGGCTACACCTTC. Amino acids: CASSYSPESYGYTF.

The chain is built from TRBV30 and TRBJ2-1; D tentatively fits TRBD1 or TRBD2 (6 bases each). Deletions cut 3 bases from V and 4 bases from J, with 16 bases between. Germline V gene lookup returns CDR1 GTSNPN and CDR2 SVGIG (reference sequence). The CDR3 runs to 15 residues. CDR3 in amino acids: CAWRAGGQQYNEQFF. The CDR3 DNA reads TGTGCCTGGAGGGCCGGGGGACAACAATACAATGAGCAGTTCTTC.

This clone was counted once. As DNA, the CDR3 is TGTGCCAGCAGTTGGTCGTGGGCGGGGGAAAAACTGTTTTTT. It encodes CASSWSWAGEKLFF. V gene TRBV28 combines with J gene TRBJ1-4, with D unresolved. This CDR3 is built from 14 residues. The V gene's germline CDR1 is MDHEN and CDR2 SYDVKM. V shed 4 bases and J shed 8 bases, with 14 bases lying between them. Together with reference TRBV28 and TRBJ1-4, the CDR3 gives the full variable domain: DVKVTQSSRYLVKRTGEKVFLECVQDMDHENMFWYRQDPGLGLRLIYFSYDVKMKEKGDIPEGYSVSREKKERFSLILESASTNQTSMYLCASSWSWAGEKLFFGSGTQLSVL.

CDR3 nucleotide sequence: TGTGCCTGGAGTGTACGGCGCAGGGGGCTGGGAAACACCATATATTTT. It yields the protein CAWSVRRRGLGNTIYF. V is TRBV30 and J is TRBJ1-3; 8 nucleotides match TRBD1. The V gene's germline CDR1 is GTSNPN and CDR2 SVGIG (reference sequence). The length of the CDR3 is 16 residues. The trim removed 0 bases at V and 4 bases at J, leaving 8 bases unmatched. Using reference TRBV30 and TRBJ1-3 for the parts outside the CDR3, the full variable domain is SQTIHQWPATLVQPVGSPLSLECTVEGTSNPNLYWYRQAAGRGLQLLFYSVGIGQISSEVPQNLSASRPQDRQFILSSKKLLLSDSGFYLCAWSVRRRGLGNTIYFGEGSWLTVV.

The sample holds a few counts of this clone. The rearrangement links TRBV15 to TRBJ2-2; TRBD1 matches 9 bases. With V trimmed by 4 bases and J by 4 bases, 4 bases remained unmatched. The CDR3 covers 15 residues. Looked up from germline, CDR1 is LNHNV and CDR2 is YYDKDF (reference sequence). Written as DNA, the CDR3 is TGTGCCACCAGCAAGGGACAGGGAGGCACCGGGGAGCTGTTTTTT. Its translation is CATSKGQGGTGELFF.

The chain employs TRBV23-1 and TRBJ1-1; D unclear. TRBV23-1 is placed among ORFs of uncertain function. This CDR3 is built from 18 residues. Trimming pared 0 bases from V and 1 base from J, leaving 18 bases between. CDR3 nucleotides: TGCGCCAGCAGTCAATCGAACCCTTGGGCTTCCGGGAACACTGAAGCTTTCTTT. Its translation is CASSQSNPWASGNTEAFF.